One T cell receptor beta chain is described in this entry. The data were obtained in a study of cytomegalovirus exposure and HLA in healthy donors. Across the study: Genetic ancestry analysis placed around 76% of the 350 to 500 donors that were genotyped in the Caucasian-associated cluster.

The PCR made use of 60 Vbeta and 13 Jbeta primers. Measured with immunoSEQ multiplex PCR; TCRdb has only the in-frame clones, and not every one. The sample has approximately 220,000 clones; 82% are singletons. This CDR3 spans 18 amino acids. The junction had 9 bases not matched to a gene; V was cut back by 0 bases and J by 0 bases. The germline CDR1 and CDR2 sequences are SGDLS and YYNGEE. This chain uses TRBV9 with TRBJ2-1, with TRBD2 matching 7 bases. The TCR originated in a man between 40 and 49 years old in good health and CMV-seropositive. Specimen: PBMCs. CDR3 sequence (DNA): TGTGCCAGCAGCGTAGCGGCCCTAGCGGTTAGCTCCTACAATGAGCAGTTCTTC. Protein product: CASSVAALAVSSYNEQFF.